The clone carrying this TCR beta chain has more than one count but fewer than ten. Its antigen is undetermined. The protocol was immunoSEQ multiplex PCR, while the TCRdb copy is restricted to in-frame clones and leaves out a portion. Among almost 35,000 clones listed, roughly 80% were seen once. The CDR3 is 18 residues long. Germline CDR1 is MDHEN and CDR2 is SYDVKM. The ends lost 4 bases at V and 3 bases at J; junction bases unmatched: 12. The data were obtained in a study of OX40 agonist ivuxolimab in advanced cancers. General study results and limits: In a subset of nonresponders, normalized T-cell clonal expansion was also low.

The sequencing used CD4+ or CD8+ T cells sorted from blood, collected in a trial of the OX40 agonist ivuxolimab. The TCR sequence derives from an adult with an advanced solid tumor such as melanoma, head and neck, liver or kidney cancer. The chain is built from TRBV28 and TRBJ2-1; 10 bases are shared with TRBD2. CDR3: CASSSPILAGALYNEQFF. CDR3 nucleotides: TGTGCCAGCAGTTCTCCTATCCTAGCGGGGGCCCTCTACAATGAGCAGTTCTTC.